The 10 T cell receptor beta chains below all came from one sample that was sequenced in a study of T cell responses to AZD1222 COVID-19 vaccine. Assay used: immunoSEQ multiplex PCR; TCRdb lists only in-frame clones, some missing. The repertoire holds 95,000 to 150,000 clones, around 85% seen once, with 3.5% to 4.5% in the top ten. This specimen consisted of peripheral blood, obtained 28 days after the second AZD1222 dose. The source is an adult who received the AZD1222 COVID-19 vaccine.

V is TRBV7-2 and J is TRBJ2-1, with D possibly being TRBD1 or TRBD2 (5 bases each). The germline V and J ends were trimmed by 0 bases and 6 bases, with 6 bases remaining between them. The CDR3 contains 13 residues. Germline CDR1 is SGHTA and CDR2 is FQGNSA. CDR3 in DNA: TGTGCCAGCAGCTTAGCGGGGGTCAATGAGCAGTTCTTC. Translation: CASSLAGVNEQFF.

The chain recombines TRBV6-5 with TRBJ1-6, with a possible D match to TRBD1 (5 bases). V lost 5 bases, J lost 9 bases, and 14 bases lay in between. The length of the CDR3 is 14 residues. Germline V gene data show CDR1 as MNHEY and CDR2 as SVGAGI. CDR3 nucleotide sequence: TGTGCCAGCAGTCGGGACCGGTCTGGTTCACCCCTCCACTTT. Its translation is CASSRDRSGSPLHF.

The gene calls are TRBV5-4 and TRBJ2-7, with D perhaps TRBD1 (5 bases). Trimming took off 5 bases at V and 3 bases at J, with 9 bases between the two ends. This CDR3 region has 12 residues. The germline V gene encodes CDR1 SGHNT and CDR2 YYREEE (reference sequence). As DNA, the CDR3 is TGTGCCAGCAGGGGGCCCGACTACGAGCAGTACTTC. Its protein is CASRGPDYEQYF.

The genes are TRBV13 and TRBJ2-5; 10 nucleotides agree with TRBD2. V lost 7 bases, J lost 4 bases, and 12 bases stayed unmatched. CDR1 PRHDT and CDR2 FYEKMQ come from the germline V gene (reference sequence). There are 16 residues in the CDR3. The CDR3 nucleotides are TGTGCCAGCACCGAGCGCCCCAGCGGGGGGGCAGAGACCCAGTACTTC. Protein product: CASTERPSGGAETQYF.

This chain links TRBV5-1 with TRBJ2-4; 8 nucleotides line up with TRBD2. Trimming at V came to 4 bases and at J to 0 bases, leaving 6 bases not matched to a gene. The germline CDR1 and CDR2 sequences are SGHRS and YFSETQ. The CDR3 runs to 16 residues. This CDR3 reads CASSPGGVLAKNIQYF. Here the CDR3 DNA reads TGCGCCAGCAGCCCGGGAGGGGTGTTAGCCAAAAACATTCAGTACTTC.

J is TRBJ1-3 and V is TRBV28; possibly TRBD1 for D (5 bases). Germline CDR1 MDHEN, CDR2 SYDVKM. The CDR3 covers 18 residues. V lost 0 bases and J lost 2, with 17 bases in between. The DNA for the CDR3 is TGTGCCAGCAGTTTATGGGAATCCGGGGCCAGCCCTGGAAACACCATATATTTT. This encodes CASSLWESGASPGNTIYF.

This clone was counted a single time. J is TRBJ1-5 and V is TRBV28; the match to TRBD1 covers 7 bases. The CDR3 extends over 15 amino acids. Looked up from germline, CDR1 is MDHEN and CDR2 is SYDVKM. V lost 6 bases to trimming and J lost 6 bases; unmatched junction nucleotides: 11. The CDR3 coding sequence is TGTGCCAGCAGACTCCGGGACCCAGGGGGTCAGCCCCAGCATTTT. Protein sequence: CASRLRDPGGQPQHF.

The chain is built from TRBV4-1 and TRBJ1-4, with a possible D match to TRBD1 (5 bases). The CDR3 sequence is 15 residues long. Germline CDR1 reads MGHRA; CDR2 reads YSYEKL. Trimming stripped 7 bases from V and 12 bases from J, with 24 bases between. The DNA for the CDR3 is TGCGCCAGCACTACCAAGGGCCAGGGCTTTGGGGAACTGTTTTTT. Its protein product is CASTTKGQGFGELFF.

Here the CDR3 DNA reads TGCGCCAGCAGCTTGGGTCTGAACACTGAAGCTTTCTTT. Translating it yields CASSLGLNTEAFF. V gene TRBV5-1 combines with J gene TRBJ1-1; D unresolved. Germline V gene sequence: CDR1 SGHRS, CDR2 YFSETQ. The CDR3 extends over 13 amino acids. V lost 0 bases and J 0 bases, leaving 3 bases between the germline ends. The variable domain in full, completed from reference TRBV5-1 and TRBJ1-1, reads KAGVTQTPRYLIKTRGQQVTLSCSPISGHRSVSWYQQTPGQGLQFLFEYFSETQRNKGNFPGRFSGRQFSNSRSEMNVSTLELGDSALYLCASSLGLNTEAFFGQGTRLTVV.

Only one count was recorded for this clone. The chain combines TRBV15 with TRBJ1-1; D is possibly TRBD1 (5 bases). The CDR3 runs 14 residues. With 0 bases removed from V and 5 bases from J, the gap between germline ends came to 10 bases. From germline, CDR1 is LNHNV and CDR2 YYDKDF (reference sequence). CDR3 coding DNA: TGTGCCACCAGCAGAGAGGTCAGGGTTACTGAAGCTTTCTTT. It codes for CATSREVRVTEAFF.